The sequence of this T cell receptor beta chain was determined in a study of regulatory T cells in long-lasting Graves disease. Study background: A definition of persistent Graves' disease required over 5 years of antithyroid drugs plus positive TSH receptor antibodies.

This CDR3 has 14 residues. The V gene lost 1 base and the J gene lost 4 bases, with 10 bases spanning the gap. Looked up from germline, CDR1 is SEHNR and CDR2 is FQNEAQ (reference sequence). Time point given: persistent/refractory GD, antithyroid drugs over 5 years with positive TRAb. Preparation of the TCR library used RNA extracted from PBMCs. Libraries of TCR beta came from iRepertoire HTBI primers plus Arm-PCR of CDR3 regions. TCRdb recomputed calls from the multiplex PCR reads with MiXCR, one row per CDR3 protein. In the table there are some 440,000 distinct CDR3 sequences, less than 25% of which are singletons.

This clonotype was sampled from a female donor with Graves disease. The sample in question was peripheral blood mononuclear cells (PBMCs), obtained when the disease was refractory, from a patient treated with antithyroid drugs. The rearrangement joins TRBV7-9 to TRBJ1-2; D is undetermined. CDR3 sequence reads: CASSLEARSYGYTF. The CDR3 bases are TGTGCCAGCAGCTTAGAGGCCCGAAGCTATGGCTACACCTTC. Drawing the rest from reference TRBV7-9 and TRBJ1-2, the complete variable domain is DTGVSQNPRHKITKRGQNVTFRCDPISEHNRLYWYRQTLGQGPEFLTYFQNEAQLEKSRLLSDRFSAERPKGSFSTLEIQRTEQGDSAMYLCASSLEARSYGYTFGSGTRLTVV.